A selection of T cell receptor beta chains follows, all from one sample in a study of B cell selection in AIRE deficiency. Produced via immunoSEQ multiplex PCR; TCRdb's table is partial and in-frame only. The data contain about 25,000 clones, just under 97% of them seen just once; the ten biggest clones take up roughly 0.23%. The specimen sequenced was CD4+CD127+ conventional T cells sorted from PBMCs. All receptors derive from a human donor in good health. Each CDR3 is given with its conserved first and last residue. D genes are given only for firm matches. Only part of the rows carry a size: once, few, many, or a class if the clone is expanded.

clone_size	v_call	d_call	j_call	cdr3_aa	cdr3_nt
NA	TRBV5-4	NA	TRBJ1-3	CASSFRGQGDGNTIYF	TGTGCCAGCAGCTTCCGCGGTCAGGGTGATGGAAACACCATATATTTT
NA	TRBV20-1	NA	TRBJ1-1	CSEEVGTEAFF	TGCAGTGAAGAAGTCGGCACTGAAGCTTTCTTT
NA	TRBV19	NA	TRBJ1-5	CASSIRTLNQPQHF	TGTGCCAGTAGTATTAGGACCCTTAATCAGCCCCAGCATTTT
NA	TRBV11-2	NA	TRBJ1-2	CASSFQGLYGYTF	TGTGCCAGCAGCTTCCAGGGTCTCTATGGCTACACCTTC
few	TRBV6-5	TRBD1	TRBJ1-1	CASSYFDRATEAFF	TGTGCCAGCAGTTACTTCGACAGGGCCACTGAAGCTTTCTTT
NA	TRBV5-1	TRBD1	TRBJ2-7	CASSLDGTGPYEQYF	TGCGCCAGCAGCTTGGATGGGACAGGGCCCTACGAGCAGTACTTC
few	TRBV5-1	TRBD1	TRBJ1-1	CASSYISTGGTEAFF	TGCGCCAGCAGCTATATATCAACAGGGGGCACTGAAGCTTTCTTT
NA	TRBV6-5	NA	TRBJ1-2	CASSLGRLSRGYTF	TGTGCCAGCAGTTTGGGCAGATTGTCTCGCGGCTACACCTTC
NA	TRBV18	TRBD2	TRBJ2-1	CASSPPSGVYNEQFF	TGTGCCAGCTCACCCCCTAGCGGTGTCTACAATGAGCAGTTCTTC
NA	TRBV18	NA	TRBJ1-4	CASSPFKAHEKLFF	TGTGCCAGCTCACCATTCAAGGCTCATGAAAAACTGTTTTTT
NA	TRBV21-1	NA	TRBJ2-1	CASSKRETGGAWPFF	TGTGCCAGCAGCAAAAGGGAGACAGGGGGCGCCTGGCCGTTCTTC
NA	TRBV19	NA	TRBJ1-6	CASRTAGLSYNSPLHF	TGTGCCAGTAGGACGGCGGGACTGTCCTATAATTCACCCCTCCACTTT
NA	TRBV5-1	NA	TRBJ1-3	CASSYLGRLENTIYF	TGCGCCAGCAGCTACCTTGGGAGGTTAGAAAACACCATATATTTT
NA	TRBV4-2	TRBD2	TRBJ2-3	CASSSTILSSGGNTDTQYF	TGTGCCAGCAGCTCCACGATACTCTCTAGCGGGGGTAACACAGATACGCAGTATTTT
NA	TRBV7-2	NA	TRBJ2-1	CASSLAGTYNEQFF	TGTGCCAGCAGCTTAGCAGGTACCTACAATGAGCAGTTCTTC
NA	TRBV5-1	TRBD2	TRBJ2-1	CASSLASGGYNEQFF	TGCGCCAGCAGCTTGGCGAGCGGGGGATACAATGAGCAGTTCTTC
NA	TRBV4-1	TRBD2	TRBJ2-5	CASSQVGDYTETQYF	TGCGCCAGCAGCCAAGTCGGGGACTATACAGAGACCCAGTACTTC
NA	TRBV18	NA	TRBJ1-5	CASSPKESNQPQHF	TGTGCCAGCTCCCCCAAGGAGAGCAATCAGCCCCAGCATTTT
once	TRBV6-6	NA	TRBJ2-7	CATRGFDEQYF	TGTGCCACTCGGGGTTTCGACGAGCAGTACTTC
NA	TRBV18	TRBD1	TRBJ1-1	CASSAGTGPTEAFF	TGTGCCAGCTCCGCGGGGACAGGGCCCACTGAAGCTTTCTTT
NA	TRBV6-6	NA	TRBJ2-7	CASSPLGPYEQYF	TGTGCCAGCAGCCCGTTGGGTCCCTACGAGCAGTACTTC
NA	TRBV7-3	TRBD1	TRBJ1-2	CASSTATGVYGYTF	TGTGCCAGCAGCACCGCGACAGGGGTCTATGGCTACACCTTC
NA	TRBV5-5	TRBD1	TRBJ2-5	CASSSFTGGQETQYF	TGTGCCAGCAGCTCTTTCACAGGGGGCCAAGAGACCCAGTACTTC
NA	TRBV10-3	TRBD1	TRBJ2-5	CAISTDRAVSQETQYF	TGTGCCATCAGTACGGACAGGGCGGTATCTCAGGAGACCCAGTACTTC
once	TRBV18	NA	TRBJ2-1	CASSPPGSEQFF	TGTGCCAGCTCACCACCGGGTTCGGAGCAGTTCTTC
NA	TRBV19	NA	TRBJ2-3	CASAHPGGRTQYF	TGTGCCAGTGCTCACCCGGGTGGCCGTACGCAGTATTTT
NA	TRBV13	NA	TRBJ2-5	CASSLYSQETQYF	TGTGCCAGCAGCTTATACAGCCAAGAGACCCAGTACTTC
NA	TRBV19	TRBD1	TRBJ1-4	CAGQTTGDEKLFF	TGTGCCGGTCAAACTACAGGGGATGAAAAACTGTTTTTT
NA	TRBV19	TRBD1	TRBJ2-7	CASSVYGTGVPYEQYF	TGTGCCAGTAGTGTATACGGGACAGGGGTCCCCTACGAGCAGTACTTC
NA	TRBV28	NA	TRBJ2-1	CASRLGVSSYNEQFF	TGTGCCAGCCGCCTGGGGGTGAGCTCCTACAATGAGCAGTTCTTC
NA	TRBV7-8	TRBD2	TRBJ2-5	CASSLVSGGGETQYF	TGTGCCAGCAGCTTAGTTAGCGGGGGGGGAGAGACCCAGTACTTC
once	TRBV18	TRBD1	TRBJ2-3	CASSPLGQGLLSTQYF	TGTGCCAGCTCACCACTGGGACAGGGACTACTAAGTACGCAGTATTTT
NA	TRBV19	NA	TRBJ1-5	CASSKGGQNQPQHF	TGTGCCAGTAGTAAGGGGGGACAAAATCAGCCCCAGCATTTT
once	TRBV7-2	NA	TRBJ1-1	CASSLMNTEAFF	TGTGCCAGCAGCTTAATGAACACTGAAGCTTTCTTT
NA	TRBV5-5	TRBD1	TRBJ1-2	CASSRDRFNYGYTF	TGTGCCAGCAGCCGGGACAGGTTTAACTATGGCTACACCTTC
NA	TRBV27	NA	TRBJ1-2	CASKGGRIGYTF	TGTGCCAGCAAGGGGGGGCGGATTGGCTACACCTTC